A single sample gave rise to the 29 T cell receptor beta chains below, sequenced in a study of T cell responses to AZD1222 COVID-19 vaccine. Profiling relied on immunoSEQ multiplex PCR, and the TCRdb table lists in-frame clones only, not all of them. The sample shows about 150,000 clones, roughly 90% of them seen only once. The sequenced sample was peripheral blood, obtained on day 0 of AZD1222 vaccination. The receptors stem from an adult in good health.

The chain couples TRBV15 to TRBJ2-5; D gene ambiguous. This CDR3 region has 14 residues. The V end lost 1 base, the J end lost 5 bases, and 11 bases lay between the germline ends. Germline loops: CDR1 LNHNV, CDR2 YYDKDF (reference sequence). CDR3 sequence reads: CATSRVLSLETQYF. CDR3 bases: TGTGCCACCAGCAGAGTTCTCTCTCTGGAGACCCAGTACTTC.

This sequence joins TRBV28 and TRBJ2-3; D is uncertain. The length of the CDR3 is 14 residues. Germline assignment: CDR1 MDHEN and CDR2 SYDVKM. Trimming took 8 bases from V and 2 from J, leaving 14 bases between them. CDR3 nucleotides: TGTGCCAGCGTCCGGCGAGGTTCCACAGATACGCAGTATTTT. Amino acids: CASVRRGSTDTQYF.

This clone was seen only once. The chain links TRBV19 to TRBJ1-2; 8 bases are a match to TRBD1. Trimming took 7 bases from V and 1 from J; bases not matched to a gene: 5. Germline V gene sequence: CDR1 LNHDA, CDR2 SQIVND (reference sequence). The CDR3 sequence is 14 residues long. The CDR3 sequence is CASTPGTGNYGYTF. CDR3 nucleotide sequence: TGTGCCAGTACCCCCGGGACAGGTAACTATGGCTACACCTTC.

In nucleotides, the CDR3 is TGTGCCAGCAGTCCCCAGGAGACCTACGAGCAGTACTTC. Amino acid sequence: CASSPQETYEQYF. The V gene is TRBV27, the J gene TRBJ2-7; D is ambiguous. The V end lost 5 bases, the J end lost 2 bases, and 10 bases lay between the germline ends. The germline V gene encodes CDR1 MNHEY and CDR2 SMNVEV (reference sequence). The CDR3 spans 13 residues.

The gene calls are TRBV7-2 and TRBJ1-2; TRBD1 might be the D (5 bases). V lost 4 bases, J lost 8 bases, and 20 bases lay in between. The CDR3 is 15 amino acids. The germline gives CDR1 SGHTA, CDR2 FQGNSA. CDR3: CASSSAGGAGDGYTF. The CDR3 DNA follows: TGTGCCAGCAGCTCAGCGGGAGGAGCGGGGGACGGCTACACCTTC.

This clone was counted between two and nine times. The same CDR3 also results from other DNA sequences found in this sample. The chain combines TRBV19 with TRBJ2-1; perhaps D is TRBD1 or TRBD2 (5 bases each). The CDR3 covers 14 residues. Trimming removed 6 bases at V and 2 bases at J, with 11 bases between. CDR1 is LNHDA, CDR2 SQIVND, per germline (reference sequence). CDR3 sequence (DNA): TGTGCCAGTAGCCCTCGGGGCCCCTACAATGAGCAGTTCTTC. The encoded protein is CASSPRGPYNEQFF.

Written as DNA, the CDR3 is TGTGCCAGCAGCTTATCGGCAGAGAACACTGAAGCTTTCTTT. Translation: CASSLSAENTEAFF. The chain carries TRBV11-3 and TRBJ1-1; D gene unclear. Germline lookup yields CDR1 SGHNT and CDR2 YENEEA. The V end lost 2 bases, the J end lost 1 base, and 8 bases lay between the germline ends. The CDR3 runs 14 residues.

This clone has a single count. The CDR3 loop reads CASSPRGRNRNTEAFF. In DNA, the CDR3 is TGTGCCAGCAGTCCCCGGGGAAGGAATCGGAACACTGAAGCTTTCTTT. The chain couples TRBV27 to TRBJ1-1; D uncertain. Germline values: CDR1 MNHEY, CDR2 SMNVEV (reference sequence). V lost 5 bases, J lost 1 base, and 17 bases lay in between. This CDR3 spans 16 amino acids.

The chain recombines TRBV27 with TRBJ2-3, with 9 bases lining up with TRBD2. V gave up 3 bases and J gave up 14 bases; unmatched junction bases: 12. The CDR3 extends over 14 amino acids. Per germline, CDR1 MNHEY and CDR2 SMNVEV (reference sequence). The CDR3 DNA reads as TGTGCCAGCAGTTTTTCTCCTAGCGGGGCCTTTGGGTATTTT. It specifies CASSFSPSGAFGYF.

This sequence joins TRBV7-9 and TRBJ2-4; a possible D gene is TRBD1 (5 bases). V shed 4 bases and J shed 2 bases, with 15 bases lying between them. Germline assignment: CDR1 SEHNR and CDR2 FQNEAQ (reference sequence). This CDR3 has 16 residues. The CDR3 coding sequence is TGTGCCAGCAGCTCGACAGATTTTCGGACCAAAAACATTCAGTACTTC. It translates to CASSSTDFRTKNIQYF.

The J gene is TRBJ1-1, the V gene TRBV28, with D perhaps matching TRBD1 (5 bases). Germline V gives CDR1 MDHEN, CDR2 SYDVKM. V lost 9 bases, J lost 4 bases, and 21 bases lay in between. The CDR3 runs to 15 residues. The CDR3 coding sequence is TGTGCCAGTTCGAGGGGAGGGGAAGGGTTCACTGAAGCTTTCTTT. This translates into CASSRGGEGFTEAFF.

For the CDR3, the DNA is TGCAGCGCCAAAGGACCGGATAATTACTATGGCTACACCTTC. This codes for CSAKGPDNYYGYTF. The chain is built from TRBV29-1 and TRBJ1-2; D is uncertain. Per germline, CDR1 SQVTM and CDR2 ANQGSEA. Trimming took off 7 bases at V and 3 bases at J, with 18 bases between the two ends. The CDR3 totals 14 residues.

This rearrangement joins TRBV5-1 to TRBJ1-1; 9 bases map to TRBD1. CDR3 length equals 16 residues. V trimming: 4 bases; J trimming: 4 bases; junction bases outside the gene matches: 11. The germline CDR1 and CDR2 sequences are SGHRS and YFSETQ. The CDR3 nucleotides are TGCGCCAGCAGCGGAAGTCCGGGACAGGGACCCACTGAAGCTTTCTTT. Encoded protein: CASSGSPGQGPTEAFF.

This rearrangement joins TRBV28 to TRBJ2-3, with 9 bases matching TRBD1. Germline values: CDR1 MDHEN, CDR2 SYDVKM. The V segment lost 3 bases and the J segment 4 bases; nucleotides outside the gene matches: 5. The CDR3 extends over 15 amino acids. The DNA for the CDR3 is TGTGCCAGCAGTTTTAGGGGACAGGGATCAGATACGCAGTATTTT. It codes for CASSFRGQGSDTQYF. Full variable domain (rest looked up from reference TRBV28 and TRBJ2-3): DVKVTQSSRYLVKRTGEKVFLECVQDMDHENMFWYRQDPGLGLRLIYFSYDVKMKEKGDIPEGYSVSREKKERFSLILESASTNQTSMYLCASSFRGQGSDTQYFGPGTRLTVL.

The V gene is TRBV5-1, the J gene TRBJ2-5; weak D call: TRBD1 (6 bases). Deletions cut 4 bases from V and 2 bases from J, with 18 bases between. The CDR3 loop spans 16 amino acids. Germline-derived CDR1 and CDR2 are SGHRS and YFSETQ. CDR3 residues: CASSRQGQSGQETQYF. The CDR3 bases are TGCGCCAGCAGCCGGCAGGGACAATCGGGACAAGAGACCCAGTACTTC.

The gene calls are TRBV5-1 and TRBJ2-1; D assignment may be TRBD1 or TRBD2 (5 bases each). CDR1 SGHRS and CDR2 YFSETQ come from the germline V gene. This CDR3 region has 16 residues. Deletions cut 0 bases from V and 2 bases from J, with 12 bases between. CDR3 amino acids: CASSLAGATAYNEQFF. DNA for the CDR3: TGCGCCAGCAGCTTGGCCGGGGCGACAGCCTACAATGAGCAGTTCTTC.

On this clone itself: Mismatch with germline at one junction end may stem from a read error. The gene calls are TRBV19 and TRBJ1-5; 8 bases map to TRBD1. The CDR3 totals 15 residues. The germline V gene has CDR1 LNHDA and CDR2 SQIVND (reference sequence). The CDR3 DNA sequence: TGTGCCAGTAGTCAGGTCCCAGGGGGCAACCAGCCCCAGCATTTT. The encoded protein is CASSQVPGGNQPQHF.

The chain combines TRBV18 with TRBJ2-7; 11 bases line up with TRBD2. CDR1 is KGHSH and CDR2 is LQKENI in the germline V gene. This CDR3 contains 16 residues. Trimming removed 2 bases from V and 3 bases from J; junction bases left unmatched: 6. CDR3 sequence reads: CASSPSVAGGIYEQYF. The DNA of the CDR3 is TGTGCCAGCTCACCATCAGTAGCGGGAGGGATCTACGAGCAGTACTTC.

In its sample, this clone was seen once. The chain has TRBV2 and TRBJ1-3, with no clear D. The CDR3 is 11 amino acids. Trimming left V 9 bases short and J 8 bases short, with 11 bases between. The V gene's germline CDR1 is SNHLY and CDR2 FYNNEI. CDR3 amino acids: CASRLLDTIYF. DNA for the CDR3: TGTGCCAGTCGTCTCCTCGACACCATATATTTT.

The V and J genes are TRBV4-1 and TRBJ1-4; unclear D gene. CDR1 and CDR2 from the germline V gene are MGHRA and YSYEKL. Trimming removed 0 bases from V and 14 bases from J, with 19 bases in between. There are 15 residues in the CDR3. In DNA form, the CDR3 reads TGCGCCAGCAGCCAAGAGTTCCCTCCCCTTGGACGTCTGTTTTTT. Its protein is CASSQEFPPLGRLFF.

The rearrangement links TRBV12-3 or TRBV12-4 to TRBJ2-7; no definite D call. Trimming took off 6 bases at V and 3 bases at J, with 12 bases between the two ends. The CDR3 is 13 residues long. The CDR3 nucleotides read TGTGCCAGCAGCCTAGGGATATACTACGAGCAGTACTTC. This translates into CASSLGIYYEQYF.

Note on this clone: This specimen includes other DNA sequences encoding the same CDR3. The chain uses TRBV5-1 and TRBJ2-7, with 10 bases matching TRBD1. After removal of 4 bases from V and 2 bases from J, the junction contained 3 bases not matched to a gene. This CDR3 is 14 amino acids long. Per the germline V gene, CDR1 is SGHRS and CDR2 is YFSETQ. The CDR3 protein is CASSPGTGAYEQYF. The CDR3 DNA follows: TGCGCCAGCAGCCCTGGGACAGGGGCCTACGAGCAGTACTTC.

The genes are TRBV3-1 (or the pseudogene TRBV3-2) and TRBJ2-2; no clear D gene. V gave up 4 bases and J gave up 4 bases, with 16 bases separating them. Germline CDR1 reads LGHDT; CDR2 reads YNNKEL (reference sequence). The CDR3 totals 16 residues. The CDR3 protein is CASSRSEWGGTGELFF. CDR3 nucleotide sequence: TGTGCCAGCAGCCGATCCGAGTGGGGTGGCACCGGGGAGCTGTTTTTT.

The CDR3 DNA reads as TGTGCCAGCAGTCAACAGGGTAGCACAGATACGCAGTATTTT. Amino acid sequence: CASSQQGSTDTQYF. The chain uses TRBV28 and TRBJ2-3; D perhaps matches TRBD1 (6 bases). Germline assignment: CDR1 MDHEN and CDR2 SYDVKM. V lost 5 bases and J 0 bases, leaving 9 bases between the germline ends. The CDR3 is made up of 14 amino acids.

This sequence joins TRBV24-1 and TRBJ2-1; 7 bases line up with TRBD2. V shed 4 bases and J 4 bases; nucleotides not matched to a gene: 9. This CDR3 has 16 amino acids. CDR1 is KGHDR and CDR2 is SFDVKD in the germline V gene. CDR3 sequence (DNA): TGTGCCACCAGTGACAAAGCGGGGCCACATTACAATGAGCAGTTCTTC. Translating gives CATSDKAGPHYNEQFF.

The chain couples TRBV5-8 to TRBJ2-7; D is uncertain. This CDR3 comprises 12 residues. The ends were cut back, 2 bases at V and 2 bases at J, with 5 bases in the middle. The germline gives CDR1 SGHTS, CDR2 YDEGEE. The CDR3 loop is CASSFTAYEQYF. The CDR3 coding sequence is TGTGCCAGCAGCTTTACGGCCTACGAGCAGTACTTC. Filled out from reference TRBV5-8 and TRBJ2-7, the complete variable domain reads EAGVTQSPTHLIKTRGQQATLRCSPISGHTSVYWYQQALGLGLQFLLWYDEGEERNRGNFPPRFSGRQFPNYSSELNVNALELEDSALYLCASSFTAYEQYFGPGTRLTVT.

The chain is built from TRBV19 and TRBJ2-7; weak D call: TRBD2 (6 bases). Trimming shortened V by 1 base and J by 3 bases, and 16 bases separated the two germline ends. Germline CDR1 reads LNHDA; CDR2 reads SQIVND (reference sequence). The CDR3 is 16 residues long. The CDR3 is CASSIALLANYYEQYF. As DNA, the CDR3 is TGTGCCAGTAGTATAGCGTTACTAGCAAATTACTACGAGCAGTACTTC.

This clone was seen only once. The CDR3 sequence is CATSDSSRGEQFF. The CDR3 DNA sequence: TGTGCCACCAGTGATTCTAGTAGGGGTGAGCAGTTCTTC. The chain uses TRBV24-1 and TRBJ2-1; perhaps TRBD1 as D (5 bases). V dropped 2 bases and J dropped 9 bases, with 10 bases sitting between them. The CDR3 loop spans 13 amino acids. CDR1 and CDR2 from the germline V gene are KGHDR and SFDVKD.

This clone was detected only a few times. V and J are TRBV5-1 and TRBJ2-7; D gene uncertain. The CDR3 covers 14 residues. CDR1 is SGHRS and CDR2 is YFSETQ in the germline V gene. V shed 0 bases and J shed 4 bases, with 11 bases lying between them. The CDR3: CASSLADTPYEQYF. The DNA for the CDR3 is TGCGCCAGCAGCTTGGCCGACACCCCTTACGAGCAGTACTTC. Full variable domain (missing parts from reference TRBV5-1 and TRBJ2-7): KAGVTQTPRYLIKTRGQQVTLSCSPISGHRSVSWYQQTPGQGLQFLFEYFSETQRNKGNFPGRFSGRQFSNSRSEMNVSTLELGDSALYLCASSLADTPYEQYFGPGTRLTVT.